This T cell receptor beta chain originates from a study of blood T cell repertoires in COVID-19. About the research overall: PBMCs, B-cell-depleted T cells, or T cells were the source of the cDNA or gDNA that made up the material.

Germline CDR1 reads SGHRS; CDR2 reads YFSETQ. The CDR3 has 14 residues. After removal of 3 bases from V and 0 bases from J, the junction contained 2 bases not matched to a gene. Sequencing was performed with immunoSEQ multiplex PCR; in TCRdb, only in-frame clones are kept and a portion is missing. The sample shows some 130,000 clones, around 90% of them seen only once. This sequence was found in a man in his 60s with COVID-19, enrolled during active disease. The specimen sequenced was peripheral blood. This rearrangement joins TRBV5-1 to TRBJ1-1, with 7 bases aligning to TRBD1. CDR3 in DNA: TGCGCCAGCAGCTGGGACAGACTGAACACTGAAGCTTTCTTT. Translated: CASSWDRLNTEAFF. The variable domain in full, completed from reference TRBV5-1 and TRBJ1-1, reads KAGVTQTPRYLIKTRGQQVTLSCSPISGHRSVSWYQQTPGQGLQFLFEYFSETQRNKGNFPGRFSGRQFSNSRSEMNVSTLELGDSALYLCASSWDRLNTEAFFGQGTRLTVV.